This TCR beta chain is from a study of blood T cell repertoires in COVID-19. The V segment lost 0 bases and the J segment 11 bases; nucleotides outside the gene matches: 13. Germline CDR1 is SGDLS and CDR2 is YYNGEE. The CDR3 totals 15 residues. The protocol was immunoSEQ multiplex PCR, while the TCRdb copy is restricted to in-frame clones and leaves out a portion. In the table there are about 74,000 clones, approximately 85% of which are singletons. This clone appeared a few times. Sequenced input: peripheral blood. The chain couples TRBV9 to TRBJ1-1; 7 bases map to TRBD1. This TCR was recovered from a middle-aged man with acute or convalescent COVID-19. The DNA for the CDR3 is TGTGCCAGCAGCGTAGGTAAAATGATGGACAGGACGGCTTTCTTT. Translated: CASSVGKMMDRTAFF.